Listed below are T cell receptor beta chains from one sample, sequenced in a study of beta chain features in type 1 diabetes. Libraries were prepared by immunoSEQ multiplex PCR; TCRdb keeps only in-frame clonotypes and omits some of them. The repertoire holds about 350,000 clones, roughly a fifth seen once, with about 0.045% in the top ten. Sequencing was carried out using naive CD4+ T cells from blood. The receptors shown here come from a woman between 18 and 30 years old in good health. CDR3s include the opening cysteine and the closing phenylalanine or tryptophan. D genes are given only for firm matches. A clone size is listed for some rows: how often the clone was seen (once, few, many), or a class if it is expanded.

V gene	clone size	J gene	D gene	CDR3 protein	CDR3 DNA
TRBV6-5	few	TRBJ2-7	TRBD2	CASSPGTSGSYEQYF	TGTGCCAGCAGTCCCGGGACTAGCGGGAGCTACGAGCAGTACTTC
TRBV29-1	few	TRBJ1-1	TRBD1	CSAGEGQVLKAFF	TGCAGCGCTGGGGAGGGACAGGTCCTTAAAGCTTTCTTT
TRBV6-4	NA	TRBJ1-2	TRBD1	CASSRDRGPSYGYTF	TGTGCCAGCAGCCGGGACAGGGGGCCAAGCTATGGCTACACCTTC
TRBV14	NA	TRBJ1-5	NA	CASSQGLGQPQHF	TGTGCCAGCAGCCAAGGGCTGGGCCAGCCCCAGCATTTT
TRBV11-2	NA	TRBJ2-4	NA	CASSSGTLAKNIQYF	TGTGCCAGCAGCTCCGGGACTCTAGCCAAAAACATTCAGTACTTC
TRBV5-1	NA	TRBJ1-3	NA	CASSTDSRNTIYF	TGCGCCAGCAGCACCGACAGCAGAAACACCATATATTTT
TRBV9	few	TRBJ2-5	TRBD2	CASSVTASGIWETQYF	TGTGCCAGCAGCGTCACCGCCAGCGGGATTTGGGAGACCCAGTACTTC
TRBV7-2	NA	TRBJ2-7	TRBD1	CASSSARTGAAEQYF	TGTGCCAGCAGTTCCGCTAGGACAGGTGCTGCCGAGCAGTACTTC
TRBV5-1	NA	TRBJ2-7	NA	CASSFSPYEQYF	TGCGCCAGCAGCTTCAGTCCCTACGAGCAGTACTTC
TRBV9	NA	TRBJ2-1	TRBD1	CASSMGQGAIEQFF	TGTGCCAGCAGCATGGGACAGGGGGCGATTGAGCAGTTCTTC
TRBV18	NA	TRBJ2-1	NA	CASSPTPRGNEQFF	TGTGCCAGCTCACCAACCCCCAGGGGCAATGAGCAGTTCTTC
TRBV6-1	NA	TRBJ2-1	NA	CASISGQSSYNEQFF	TGTGCCAGCATCAGTGGACAAAGCTCCTACAATGAGCAGTTCTTC
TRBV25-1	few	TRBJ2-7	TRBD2	CASSEFGGGAAYEQYF	TGTGCCAGCAGTGAATTTGGCGGGGGGGCCGCGTACGAGCAGTACTTC
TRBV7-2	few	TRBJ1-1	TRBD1	CASSSIQGPLNTEAFF	TGTGCCAGCAGCTCCATACAGGGGCCACTGAACACTGAAGCTTTCTTT